This T cell receptor (beta chain) was observed in a study of T-cell reconstitution after alpha-beta-depleted transplantation in children. Unique molecular identifiers were incorporated into the prepared TCRbeta library. A single record per CDR3 protein comes from TCRdb applying MiXCR to the PCR reads. Of roughly 300,000 distinct CDR3 sequences in the sample, over 9% were seen once. Trimming removed 1 base at V and 4 bases at J, with 4 bases between. The CDR3 length is 12 residues. Germline values: CDR1 SEHNR, CDR2 FQNEAQ (reference sequence). This receptor was taken from a human donor who donated a stem cell graft to a child with acute lymphoblastic leukemia. V usage is TRBV7-9 and J usage is TRBJ2-5; D remains unclear. The sequencing used PBMCs from the stem cell graft donor, collected from the stem cell graft. The DNA for the CDR3 is TGTGCCAGCAGCTTAGTTTCAGAGACCCAGTACTTC. Protein product: CASSLVSETQYF.